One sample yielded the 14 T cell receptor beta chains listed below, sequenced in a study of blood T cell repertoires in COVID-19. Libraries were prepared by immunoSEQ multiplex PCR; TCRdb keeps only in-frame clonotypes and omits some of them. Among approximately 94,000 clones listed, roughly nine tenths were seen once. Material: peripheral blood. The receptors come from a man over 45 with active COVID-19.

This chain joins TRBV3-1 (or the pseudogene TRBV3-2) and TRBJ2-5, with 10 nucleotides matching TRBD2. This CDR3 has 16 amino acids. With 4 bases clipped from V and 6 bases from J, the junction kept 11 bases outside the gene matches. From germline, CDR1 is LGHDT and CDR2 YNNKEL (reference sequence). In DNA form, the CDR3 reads TGTGCCAGCAGCCCTGTTTTGGCTAGCGGGAGCAAGACCCAGTACTTC. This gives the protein CASSPVLASGSKTQYF.

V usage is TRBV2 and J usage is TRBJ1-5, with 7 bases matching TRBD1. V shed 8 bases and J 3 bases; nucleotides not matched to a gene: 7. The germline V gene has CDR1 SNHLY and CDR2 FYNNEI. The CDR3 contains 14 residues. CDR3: CASQGQPNNQPQHF. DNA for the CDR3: TGTGCCAGCCAGGGACAGCCCAACAATCAGCCCCAGCATTTT.

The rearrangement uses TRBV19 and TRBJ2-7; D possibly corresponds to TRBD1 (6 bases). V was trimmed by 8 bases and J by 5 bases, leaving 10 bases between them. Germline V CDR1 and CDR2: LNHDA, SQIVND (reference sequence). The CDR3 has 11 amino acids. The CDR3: CASAGDHEQYF. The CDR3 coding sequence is TGTGCCAGTGCAGGGGACCACGAGCAGTACTTC. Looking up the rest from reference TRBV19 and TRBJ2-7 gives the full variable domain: DGGITQSPKYLFRKEGQNVTLSCEQNLNHDAMYWYRQDPGQGLRLIYYSQIVNDFQKGDIAEGYSVSREKKESFPLTVTSAQKNPTAFYLCASAGDHEQYFGPGTRLTVT.

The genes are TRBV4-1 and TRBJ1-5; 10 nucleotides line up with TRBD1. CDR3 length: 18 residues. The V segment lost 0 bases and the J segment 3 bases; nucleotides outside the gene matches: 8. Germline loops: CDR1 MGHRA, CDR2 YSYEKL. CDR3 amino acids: CASSQEPGTGVYNQPQHF. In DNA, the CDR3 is TGCGCCAGCAGCCAAGAACCAGGGACAGGGGTTTACAATCAGCCCCAGCATTTT.

CDR3 DNA sequence: TGCGCCAGCAGCTTCGGTGGTCCAGGTAGCTCCTACGAGCAGTACTTC. Protein product: CASSFGGPGSSYEQYF. The gene calls are TRBV5-1 and TRBJ2-7; D ambiguous. Germline CDR1 SGHRS, CDR2 YFSETQ. V was shortened by 2 bases and J by 0 bases, with 15 bases between the two germline ends. CDR3 length: 16 residues. The complete variable domain, with remaining parts taken from reference TRBV5-1 and TRBJ2-7, reads KAGVTQTPRYLIKTRGQQVTLSCSPISGHRSVSWYQQTPGQGLQFLFEYFSETQRNKGNFPGRFSGRQFSNSRSEMNVSTLELGDSALYLCASSFGGPGSSYEQYFGPGTRLTVT.

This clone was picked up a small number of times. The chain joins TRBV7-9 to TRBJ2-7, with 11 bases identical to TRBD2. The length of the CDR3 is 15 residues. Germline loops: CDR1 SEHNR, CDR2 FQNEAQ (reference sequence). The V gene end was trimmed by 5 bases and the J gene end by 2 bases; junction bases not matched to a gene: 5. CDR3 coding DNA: TGTGCCAGCAGCCGAGGACTAGCGGGTCCCTACGAGCAGTACGTC. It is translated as CASSRGLAGPYEQYV.

The chain's CDR3 is CASSSRVVQNYGYTF. The CDR3 region has the DNA TGTGCCAGCAGCTCCCGAGTGGTACAGAACTATGGCTACACCTTC. The J gene is TRBJ1-2, the V gene TRBV5-8; no definite D call. Germline lookup yields CDR1 SGHTS and CDR2 YDEGEE. This CDR3 region has 15 residues. Trimming pared 3 bases from V and 2 bases from J, leaving 14 bases between.

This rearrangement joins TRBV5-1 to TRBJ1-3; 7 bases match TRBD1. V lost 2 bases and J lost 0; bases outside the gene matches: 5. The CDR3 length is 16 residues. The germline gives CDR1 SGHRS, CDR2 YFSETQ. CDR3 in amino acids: CASSFMDRNSGNTIYF. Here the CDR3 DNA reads TGCGCCAGCAGCTTCATGGACAGGAACTCTGGAAACACCATATATTTT.

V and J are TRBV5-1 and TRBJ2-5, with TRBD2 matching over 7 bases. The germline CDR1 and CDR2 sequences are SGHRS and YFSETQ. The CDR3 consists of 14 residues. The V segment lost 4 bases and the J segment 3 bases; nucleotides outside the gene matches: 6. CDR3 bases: TGCGCCAGCAGCCCGGGCGCGGGAGAAGAGACCCAGTACTTC. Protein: CASSPGAGEETQYF.

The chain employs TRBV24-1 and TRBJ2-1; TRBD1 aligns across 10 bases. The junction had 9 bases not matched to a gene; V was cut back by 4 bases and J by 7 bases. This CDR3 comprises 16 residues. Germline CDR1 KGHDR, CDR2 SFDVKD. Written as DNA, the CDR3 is TGTGCCACCAGTGACCCGACAGGGGGCGCGAGAAATGAGCAGTTCTTC. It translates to CATSDPTGGARNEQFF.

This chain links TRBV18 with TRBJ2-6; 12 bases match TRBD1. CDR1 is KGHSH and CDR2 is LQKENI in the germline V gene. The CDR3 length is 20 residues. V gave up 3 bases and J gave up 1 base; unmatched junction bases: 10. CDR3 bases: TGTGCCAGCTCACCGCGATACCGGGGACAGGGGGCTTCTGGGGCCAACGTCCTGACTTTC. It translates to CASSPRYRGQGASGANVLTF.

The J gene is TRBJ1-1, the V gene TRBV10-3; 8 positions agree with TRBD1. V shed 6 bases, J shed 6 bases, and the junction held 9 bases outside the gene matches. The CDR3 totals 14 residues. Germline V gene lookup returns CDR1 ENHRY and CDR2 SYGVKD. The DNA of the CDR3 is TGTGCCATCAGGGAGGGGACAGGTGGTCCTGAAGCTTTCTTT. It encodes CAIREGTGGPEAFF.

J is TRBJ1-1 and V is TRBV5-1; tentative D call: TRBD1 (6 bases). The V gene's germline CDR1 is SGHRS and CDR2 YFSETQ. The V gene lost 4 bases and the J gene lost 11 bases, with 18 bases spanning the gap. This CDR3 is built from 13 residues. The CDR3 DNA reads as TGCGCCAGCAGCCCAGGGGTTTCCCTTGCCGCTTTCTTT. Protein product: CASSPGVSLAAFF.

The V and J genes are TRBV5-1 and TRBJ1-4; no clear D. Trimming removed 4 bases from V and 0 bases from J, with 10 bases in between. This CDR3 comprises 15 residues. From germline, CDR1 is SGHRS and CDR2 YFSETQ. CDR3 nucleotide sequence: TGCGCCAGCAGCCCCGAGGGCCCAACTAATGAAAAACTGTTTTTT. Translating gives CASSPEGPTNEKLFF.